Included here is one T cell receptor (beta chain) sequence, with context. The antigen remains unidentified. The junction shows a germline mismatch at one end, possibly a read error. Researchers used genomic DNA as the template to profile TCR beta VDJ and CDR3. TCRdb ran MiXCR on the reads and lists one entry per CDR3 protein. The table shows a few hundred thousand distinct CDR3 sequences, with 50% to 65% occurring only once. Sequenced patients had shown CD8+CD57+ cell expansion by flow cytometry. The blood sampling took place in patients who had so far received no therapy. This CDR3 contains 16 residues. Germline CDR1 reads SGHTA; CDR2 reads FQGNSA. The data originate from a study of CD8+CD57+ T cells in acquired aplastic anemia. Turning to the study itself: Recorded DNA amounts for sorted CD4+ and CD8+ cells had an average of approximately 3 ug.

General study results and limits: Some 31 CD8+ CDR3 sequences were shared between patients and controls. Patients versus controls showed no significant CD8+ Simpson's diversity difference.

The sequence came from a human donor with aplastic anemia. Sequenced input: sorted CD4+, CD8+, or CD8+CD57+ T cells (not recorded which) from PBMCs. V gene TRBV7-2 combines with J gene TRBJ1-1, with D perhaps matching TRBD1 (6 bases). The CDR3 is CASEGGAARVVTEALF. Written as DNA, the CDR3 is TGTGCCAGCGAAGGGGGAGCTGCACGGGTCGTCACTGAAGCTCTCTTT.